This TCR beta chain was captured in a study of Ad26.COV2.S vaccination and SARS-CoV-2 variants. Study details: The trial was COV1001 and the donor's arm was Ad26.COV2.S. Points from the study as a whole: Non-spike TCR breadth did not differ much between vaccine and placebo recipients.

Germline CDR1 LGHDT, CDR2 YNNKEL (reference sequence). The CDR3 covers 12 residues. V shed 1 base, J shed 13 bases, and the junction held 2 bases outside the gene matches. Treatment given: approximately 18 received Ad26.COV2.S at low or high dose, single or two shots; a few received placebo; per-sample allocation not given. Specimen acquisition occurred on day 63 following the initial vaccine or placebo injection. Cohort 1b enrolled adults aged 18-55 years in Boston. Sequencing was performed with immunoSEQ multiplex PCR; in TCRdb, only in-frame clones are kept and a portion is missing. Of 350,000 to 400,000 clones listed, around 85% are singletons. Points on this clone: Its cognate antigen is unknown.

The chain combines TRBV3-1 (or the pseudogene TRBV3-2) with TRBJ2-1; 9 positions match TRBD2. The receptor comes from a person aged 18-65 years who received the Ad26.COV2.S COVID-19 vaccine or a placebo. Source: peripheral blood, taken in a trial of Ad26.COV2.S vaccine versus placebo. CDR3 amino acids: CASSQGGTSQFF. CDR3 nucleotide sequence: TGTGCCAGCAGCCAAGGTGGGACTAGCCAGTTCTTC.